This T cell receptor (beta chain) was retrieved from a study of human T cells and chemical hapten exposure (dated by TCRdb to about 2021). Notes on the research overall: For sensitization, 2% DPC in acetone was applied to an approximately 2 cm by approximately 2 cm area of upper inner arm skin. Weekly therapeutic DPC doses were additionally applied to the scalp of patients throughout the roughly 24-week study period. Patch testing on the upper back used Finn chambers containing 0.01% DPC, with scoring done after 6 days according to International Contact Dermatitis Research Group standards. Most of the patients in the cohort were female, and the cohort covered alopecia areata with under or over 50% scalp involvement, alopecia totalis and alopecia universalis. Libraries were combined into a pool for sequencing, and differences in TCR yield between samples came mainly from small differences in library volumes within the pool. This study followed changes in the peripheral blood TCR repertoire in vivo during primary and secondary sensitization of alopecia patients to the hapten diphenylcyclopropenone (DPC). Patient blood was sampled pre-sensitization (week 0) and at 2, 6 and about 24 weeks after DPC sensitization. Blood for TCR sequencing was provided by twenty-nine alopecia patients at one to four time points (pre-sensitization, 2, 6 and 24 weeks).

The label giving this sample's time point can be read as: patch test 1, 2 weeks after DPC sensitization. The sample's treatment or condition label, decoded: therapeutic diphenylcyclopropenone sensitization with weekly scalp DPC. At each patch-test visit, blood was drawn before the patch test was applied. Eligible patients were aged 18 to 70, diagnosed with alopecia, deemed suitable for DPC therapy, and excluded if pregnant. Total RNA was extracted from unfractionated whole blood collected in Tempus Blood RNA tubes. Per the germline V gene, MDHEN is the CDR1 and SYDVKM is the CDR2. V trim: 10 bases; J trim: 5 bases; unmatched bases: 9. Its CDR3 holds 14 amino acids, cysteine through phenylalanine. CDR3 DNA is the only sequence kept; it has 42 bases, read in frame from the first base. Summary of the overall study and its limitations: After repeated subsampling, changes were observed in the strength of the expansion versus patch-test correlation and in the threshold at which the correlation became significant. DPC sensitization did not change how many TCRs were above 1 in 1000 frequency, and no evidence was found of alterations in global repertoire structure. Patch test score correlated positively with the number of PT1 expanded TCRs, reaching significance at thresholds 8, 16 and 32 but not at 4. Significantly more large CDR3 similarity clusters were formed by expanded TCRs than by pre-sensitization or healthy control sets, consistent with antigen-driven responses. Because all patients had alopecia, a presumed autoimmune disease, the immune response of the patients might differ from that of healthy individuals.

This clonotype was observed a handful of times. Its cognate antigen has yet to be identified. The sample holds no much larger clone one base away, and base qualities are not on file. To prepare the library, RACE was applied. Sequencer: NextSeq 500. Library preparation attached unique molecular identifiers to individual cDNA molecules for quantitative, reproducible TCR counting. Both TCR alpha and TCR beta chains were sequenced from each blood RNA sample. Under the source paper's analysis protocol: Samples had a median of approximately 96,000 TCRs, with a range from about 23,224 to 750,000. V, J and CDR3 annotation of the TCR reads was carried out using the Decombinator software suite. For PS versus PT1 abundance plots, all samples were subsampled to the same number of TCRs (28,000). Expanded TCRs were defined as absent before sensitization and observed at least eight times at the 2-week time point. TCRdb redid the processing of the public reads, applying fastp at Q25 and MiXCR, and retained in-frame beta chains. One record per CDR3 amino acid sequence lists the most common genes and DNA. V and J calls and clone size were set by TCRdb, not the authors. The sample profile shows approximately 340,000 distinct CDR3 sequences; around 7% of them were found once. The top ten hold 7.5% to 8.5% of the sample.

Here the chain combines TRBV28 and TRBJ2-7; the central 12 bases match TRBD1. The sequenced sample was whole blood, obtained in connection with sensitization to the hapten diphenylcyclopropenone (DPC). The sequence was collected from a woman under 30 with alopecia areata. Some clones in this sample may be carry-over from other donors' samples. The CDR3 reads CANSAGQGADEQYF. The sequenced DNA: TGTGCCAATTCGGCGGGACAGGGGGCCGACGAGCAGTACTTC.